Reported below is one T cell receptor (beta chain). The source of the sample is a study of blood T cell repertoires in COVID-19. Study-level background: Both acute and convalescent COVID-19 samples were obtained from the United States, Italy and Spain.

The Seattle site enrolled patients during active infection and followed them longitudinally. Only in-frame clones appear in the TCRdb table, and some are missing; sequencing was by immunoSEQ multiplex PCR. The sample lists roughly 160,000 clones, 84% occurring once. The CDR3 has 16 residues. V lost 2 bases and J 2 bases, leaving 15 bases between the germline ends. CDR1 is MNHEY, CDR2 SVGEGT, per germline. V is TRBV6-2 or TRBV6-3 and J is TRBJ1-1; possibly TRBD1 for D (5 bases). The receptor was isolated from a woman older than 75 with COVID-19, enrolled during active disease. The specimen sequenced was peripheral blood. The chain's CDR3 is CASSYGFGRANTEAFF. CDR3 coding DNA: TGTGCCAGCAGTTACGGTTTTGGCAGGGCAAACACTGAAGCTTTCTTT.